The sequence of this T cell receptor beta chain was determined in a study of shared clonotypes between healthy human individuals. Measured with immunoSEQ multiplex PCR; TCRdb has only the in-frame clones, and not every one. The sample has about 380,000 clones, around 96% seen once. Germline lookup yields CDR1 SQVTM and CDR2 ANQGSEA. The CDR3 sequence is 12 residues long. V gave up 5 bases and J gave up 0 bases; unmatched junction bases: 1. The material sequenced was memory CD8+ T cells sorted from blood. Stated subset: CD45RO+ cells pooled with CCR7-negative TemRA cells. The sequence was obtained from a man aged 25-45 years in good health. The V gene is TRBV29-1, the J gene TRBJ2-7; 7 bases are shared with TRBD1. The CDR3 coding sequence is TGCAGCGTTCGACAGGGCTCCTACGAGCAGTACTTC. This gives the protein CSVRQGSYEQYF.